This T cell receptor (beta chain) was sequenced during a study of control samples from healthy donors and cancer patients. The CDR3 extends over 13 amino acids. The ends lost 10 bases at V and 6 bases at J; junction bases unmatched: 7. CDR1 MDHEN and CDR2 SYDVKM come from the germline V gene. Only in-frame clones appear in the TCRdb table, and some are missing; sequencing was by immunoSEQ multiplex PCR. The table shows fewer than 85,000 clones, with 91% occurring only once. Sequenced sample: blood. The sequence derives from a man in his thirties or forties in good health. The chain combines TRBV28 with TRBJ1-5; TRBD1 aligns across 9 bases. CDR3 bases: TGTGCCACCGGGGACAGGGCCGGTCAGCCCCAGCATTTT. Protein product: CATGDRAGQPQHF.